This T cell receptor (beta chain) was recovered during a study of Ad26.COV2.S vaccination and SARS-CoV-2 variants. Across the study: Once or twice, 56 days apart, Ad26.COV2.S was delivered intramuscularly. Study-level results: The authors reported substantial breadth in spike-specific CD8+ and CD4+ T cell responses after vaccination.

Germline-derived CDR1 and CDR2 are SGHTA and FQGNSA. The CDR3 runs 15 residues. With 5 bases clipped from V and 4 bases from J, the junction kept 7 bases outside the gene matches. This clone was picked up one time. The antigen remains undetermined. Treatment: over 15 received Ad26.COV2.S at low or high dose, single or two shots; about five received placebo; per-sample allocation not given. Day 63 after the first vaccine or placebo injection was the time point for sampling. Measured with immunoSEQ multiplex PCR; TCRdb has only the in-frame clones, and not every one. The sample yields about 680,000 clones, around 89% seen once.

This TCR came from a person between 18 and 59 years old who received the Ad26.COV2.S COVID-19 vaccine or a placebo. Sequences were derived from peripheral blood, sampled in a trial of Ad26.COV2.S vaccine versus placebo. The chain combines TRBV7-2 with TRBJ2-1; 8 bases line up with TRBD1. CDR3 nucleotides: TGTGCCAGCAGCAATGACAGGGGCTCGTACAATGAGCAGTTCTTC. Its translation: CASSNDRGSYNEQFF.